This T cell receptor beta chain was documented in a study of cytomegalovirus exposure and HLA in healthy donors. A multiplex PCR was run with 60 Vbeta primers and 13 Jbeta primers. Using immunoSEQ multiplex PCR, the repertoire was profiled, and TCRdb retains in-frame clones only, with some absent. This sample contains about 58,000 clones. With regard to this clone: Its antigen remains unknown.

Trimming at V came to 2 bases and at J to 0 bases, leaving 8 bases not matched to a gene. Germline CDR1 and CDR2: SGHTA and FQGNSA. CDR3 length: 18 residues. Study outcomes and limitations: The study labeled approximately 150 TCR beta chains cytomegalovirus-associated. Analysis performed later found 16,000 or so TCR beta sequences associated with HLA alleles at 0.05 false discovery rate. DRB1 showed the most TCR associations and HLA-C the fewest in a later analysis, as rates varied by HLA locus. It has been reported that TCR beta sequences accurately predicted the HLA-A and HLA-B alleles of most subjects.

This clonotype originated in a male donor in good health and CMV-seronegative. Sample: PBMCs. The V and J genes are TRBV7-2 and TRBJ2-3, with 10 bases lining up with TRBD2. CDR3 loop: CASSLLASGGISTDTQYF. Here the CDR3 DNA reads TGTGCCAGCAGCTTACTGGCTAGCGGGGGCATTAGCACAGATACGCAGTATTTT. The complete variable domain, with remaining parts taken from reference TRBV7-2 and TRBJ2-3, reads GAGVSQSPSNKVTEKGKDVELRCDPISGHTALYWYRQSLGQGLEFLIYFQGNSAPDKSGLPSDRFSAERTGGSVSTLTIQRTQQEDSAVYLCASSLLASGGISTDTQYFGPGTRLTVL.